The clone carrying this TCR beta chain was seen repeatedly, ten times or more. This CDR3 contains 14 residues. Germline CDR1 reads LGHDT; CDR2 reads YNNKEL (reference sequence). Trimming cost V 4 bases and J 7 bases; bases outside gene matches: 9. The time point: newly diagnosed GD, antithyroid drugs for less than 3 months. Following extraction of RNA from PBMCs, that RNA was used to make the TCR library. Relying on iRepertoire HTBI primers and Arm-PCR of CDR3 regions, the team built TCR beta libraries. TCRdb reprocessed the multiplex PCR reads with MiXCR, giving one entry per CDR3 protein. The data hold 380,000 or so distinct CDR3 sequences, with roughly 17% observed a single time. The sample belongs to a study of regulatory T cells in long-lasting Graves disease. This same sample was also taken into another study, of T cells in Graves' hyperthyroidism and ophthalmopathy. Per that study: RT-PCR in the first round (using the HTBI primer set) targeted the TCR CDR3.

The chain carries TRBV3-1 and TRBJ2-7; 8 nucleotides agree with TRBD2. Sequencing was performed on peripheral blood mononuclear cells (PBMCs), taken at new diagnosis, from a patient treated with antithyroid drugs. The receptor was isolated from a young woman with Graves disease. The CDR3: CASSPRTSTWEQYF. Written as DNA, the CDR3 is TGTGCCAGCAGCCCTAGGACTAGCACCTGGGAGCAGTACTTC.